The 10 T cell receptor beta chains presented below share a single source sample, sequenced in a study of blood T cell repertoires in COVID-19. Produced via immunoSEQ multiplex PCR; TCRdb's table is partial and in-frame only. The sample contains more than 300,000 clones, about 90% of which appear only once. The sample consisted of peripheral blood. The origin of the receptors is a young woman who had recovered from COVID-19.

This clone was observed once. The chain employs TRBV5-1 and TRBJ2-5, with D possibly being TRBD1 (6 bases). The CDR3 extends over 15 amino acids. Per germline, CDR1 SGHRS and CDR2 YFSETQ. Trimming pared 1 base from V and 5 bases from J, leaving 15 bases between. The CDR3 protein is CASSLFTGTIETQYF. In DNA, the CDR3 is TGCGCCAGCAGCTTGTTTACAGGGACAATCGAGACCCAGTACTTC. Full variable domain (missing parts from reference TRBV5-1 and TRBJ2-5): KAGVTQTPRYLIKTRGQQVTLSCSPISGHRSVSWYQQTPGQGLQFLFEYFSETQRNKGNFPGRFSGRQFSNSRSEMNVSTLELGDSALYLCASSLFTGTIETQYFGPGTRLLVL.

V and J are TRBV6-6 and TRBJ1-4; the D gene is possibly TRBD1 (5 bases). The CDR3 spans 16 residues. V lost 2 bases, J lost 3 bases, and 13 bases lay in between. CDR1 is MNHNY, CDR2 SVGAGI, per germline (reference sequence). CDR3 coding DNA: TGTGCCAGCAGTTACCCCGCCGGCAGGGCTAATGAAAAACTGTTTTTT. Its translation is CASSYPAGRANEKLFF.

The CDR3 DNA is TGCAGTGCTAGTAGATCTGGCTCAACTAATGAAAAACTGTTTTTT. Translated, it gives CSASRSGSTNEKLFF. V is TRBV20-1 and J is TRBJ1-4; D gene unclear. CDR1 DFQATT and CDR2 SNEGSKA come from the germline V gene (reference sequence). Trimming stripped 3 bases from V and 0 bases from J, with 11 bases between. The length of the CDR3 is 15 residues.

V and J are TRBV19 and TRBJ2-1, with D maybe TRBD2 (7 bases). The V and J ends lost 6 bases and 4 bases respectively, with 19 bases between them. CDR1 and CDR2 (germline): LNHDA, SQIVND (reference sequence). The CDR3 is 16 amino acids. The CDR3 loop is CASSLVGAGAYNEQFF. The CDR3 coding sequence is TGTGCCAGTAGCCTCGTGGGGGCGGGAGCTTACAATGAGCAGTTCTTC.

The chain uses TRBV23-1 and TRBJ2-1; 7 nucleotides agree with TRBD1. TRBV23-1 has ORF status, its function being uncertain. Trimming cost V 6 bases and J 1 base; bases outside gene matches: 6. There are 15 residues in the CDR3. The CDR3 loop reads CASRLTGFSYNEQFF. CDR3 nucleotide sequence: TGCGCCAGCAGATTGACAGGGTTTTCCTACAATGAGCAGTTCTTC.

Remarks on this clone: Additional DNA sequences in this sample encode the identical CDR3. The J gene is TRBJ1-5, the V gene TRBV6-2 or TRBV6-3, with TRBD1 matching over 8 bases. The ends lost 6 bases at V and 5 bases at J; junction bases unmatched: 6. The germline V gene encodes CDR1 MNHEY and CDR2 SVGEGT. The CDR3 contains 14 residues. CDR3 sequence: CASSRGQGDQPQHF. CDR3 nucleotides: TGTGCCAGCAGCAGAGGACAGGGCGATCAGCCCCAGCATTTT.

This rearrangement joins TRBV5-6 to TRBJ1-5; D not certain. The CDR3 runs to 15 residues. Deletions cut 6 bases from V and 3 bases from J, with 16 bases between. In germline, CDR1 is SGHDT, CDR2 YYEEEE. The CDR3 is CASNRGGPLNQPQHF. CDR3 DNA: TGTGCCAGCAACCGAGGAGGGCCCCTCAATCAGCCCCAGCATTTT.

This sequence joins TRBV9 and TRBJ1-4; D unclear. The CDR3 extends over 16 amino acids. With 0 bases removed from V and 6 bases from J, the gap between germline ends came to 15 bases. CDR1 is SGDLS, CDR2 YYNGEE, per germline. CDR3 sequence reads: CASSVASTGIDEKLFF. The CDR3 DNA sequence: TGTGCCAGCAGCGTAGCTTCGACCGGGATCGATGAAAAACTGTTTTTT.

The chain has TRBV11-3 and TRBJ1-4; 9 nucleotides align to TRBD1. CDR3 length equals 13 residues. V was pared by 7 bases and J by 5 bases, with 2 bases of the junction left unmatched. The germline V gene encodes CDR1 SGHNT and CDR2 YENEEA. CDR3 sequence reads: CASTGTGNEKLFF. The DNA of the CDR3 is TGTGCCAGCACCGGGACAGGGAATGAAAAACTGTTTTTT.

V usage is TRBV6-5 and J usage is TRBJ2-5; D remains unclear. Germline lookup yields CDR1 MNHEY and CDR2 SVGAGI. The ends were cut back, 2 bases at V and 6 bases at J, with 13 bases in the middle. The CDR3 loop spans 14 amino acids. CDR3 DNA: TGTGCCAGCAGTTACCTCTCTAGTTGGCAGACCCAGTACTTC. It yields the protein CASSYLSSWQTQYF.